A few counts support the clone carrying this TCR beta chain. What it recognizes is unknown. This record belongs to a study of cytomegalovirus exposure and HLA in healthy donors. Across the study: A later analysis reported the approximately 120 validation repertoires used the same platform as the roughly 700 first-cohort repertoires.

The CDR3 length is 13 residues. J lost 5 bases, V lost 3 bases, and 3 bases had no gene match. Looked up from germline, CDR1 is SEHNR and CDR2 is FQNEAQ (reference sequence). Produced via immunoSEQ multiplex PCR; TCRdb's table is partial and in-frame only. The sample holds 300,000 or so clones, around 90% seen once. It was the approximately 110-subject validation cohort, separate from the roughly 700-subject first cohort, to which the donors belonged. The study, taken as a whole, reports: The authors listed 150 to 200 TCR beta chains as cytomegalovirus-associated.

This clonotype was obtained from a man in his thirties or forties in good health and CMV-seronegative. Sequenced input: PBMCs. This chain links TRBV7-9 with TRBJ2-7; 8 nucleotides align to TRBD1. In DNA, the CDR3 is TGTGCCAGCAGCTTGACAGGGGTTAACGAGCAGTACTTC. Translation gives CASSLTGVNEQYF.